The sequence of this TCR beta chain was determined in a study of T cells in Graves' hyperthyroidism and ophthalmopathy. Findings and caveats of the study: Ophthalmopathy prediction by the model preceded onset by a median about 6.3 months.

Authors of the study amplified TCR beta CDR3 regions from RNA transcripts. The TCR CDR3 first-round RT-PCR relied on the HTBI primer set. Via MiXCR, TCRdb re-called the multiplex PCR reads, giving one row per CDR3 protein. The table has around 480,000 distinct CDR3 sequences, around an eighth seen once. A remark on this clonotype: Its antigen is unidentified.

Germline V gene data show CDR1 as SEHNR and CDR2 as FQNEAQ (reference sequence). V gave up 4 bases and J gave up 6 bases, with 16 bases separating them. CDR3 length: 15 amino acids. Across 18 months, stable Graves' hyperthyroidism was marked by no progression to ophthalmopathy. PBMCs were sourced from approximately 9 ml fresh peripheral blood. The source is a young woman with Graves' hyperthyroidism. The sequenced sample was blood. This chain links TRBV7-9 with TRBJ2-1; D remains ambiguous. This CDR3 reads CASSSVLVLPNEQFF. CDR3 nucleotide sequence: TGTGCCAGCAGCTCCGTCCTAGTTCTCCCCAATGAGCAGTTCTTC.